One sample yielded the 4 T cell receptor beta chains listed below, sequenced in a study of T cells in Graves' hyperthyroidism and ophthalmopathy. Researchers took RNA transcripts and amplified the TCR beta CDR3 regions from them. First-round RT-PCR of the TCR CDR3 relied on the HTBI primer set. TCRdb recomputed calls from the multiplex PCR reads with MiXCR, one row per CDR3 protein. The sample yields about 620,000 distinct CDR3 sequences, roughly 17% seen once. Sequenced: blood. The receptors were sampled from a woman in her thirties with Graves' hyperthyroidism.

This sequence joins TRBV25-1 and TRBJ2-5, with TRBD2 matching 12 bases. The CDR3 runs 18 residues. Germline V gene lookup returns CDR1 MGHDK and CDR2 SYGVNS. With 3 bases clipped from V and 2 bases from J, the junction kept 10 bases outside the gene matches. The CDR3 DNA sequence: TGTGCCAGCAGTGAGGGCAACCTAGCGGGAGGGTTACAAGAGACCCAGTACTTC. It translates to CASSEGNLAGGLQETQYF.

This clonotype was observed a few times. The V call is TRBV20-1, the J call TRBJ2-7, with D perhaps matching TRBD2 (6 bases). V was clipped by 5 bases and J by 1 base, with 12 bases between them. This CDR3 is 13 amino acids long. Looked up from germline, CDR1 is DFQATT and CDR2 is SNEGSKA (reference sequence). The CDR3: CSAPLALSYEQYF. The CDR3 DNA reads TGCAGTGCTCCGCTAGCGCTATCCTACGAGCAGTACTTC.

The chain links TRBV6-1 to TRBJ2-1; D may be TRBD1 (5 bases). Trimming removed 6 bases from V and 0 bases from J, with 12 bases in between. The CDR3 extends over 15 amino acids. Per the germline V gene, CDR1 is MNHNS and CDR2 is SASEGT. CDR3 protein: CASSQDSPSYNEQFF. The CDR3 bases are TGTGCCAGCAGCCAAGACAGTCCCTCCTACAATGAGCAGTTCTTC.

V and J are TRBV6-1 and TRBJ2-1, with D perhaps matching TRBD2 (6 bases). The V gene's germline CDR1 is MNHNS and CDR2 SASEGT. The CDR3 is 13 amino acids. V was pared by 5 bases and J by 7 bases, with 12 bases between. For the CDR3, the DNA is TGTGCCAGCAGTTCTTCCGGGACTAATGAGCAGTTCTTC. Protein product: CASSSSGTNEQFF.